Each of the 10 T cell receptor beta chains below was sequenced from the same sample in a study of PD-L1 blockade in urothelial cancer. Some clones are missing from TCRdb's copy, which holds only in-frame ones; the method was immunoSEQ multiplex PCR. The profile shows about 43,000 clones, 88% of them singletons. The source was PBMCs, collected around atezolizumab (anti-PD-L1) treatment. The receptor source for this set is a man older than 75 with urothelial cancer.

The CDR3, as DNA: TGTGCCAGCAGCTTGTCGGTTAAAAACACCGGGGAGCTGTTTTTT. It specifies CASSLSVKNTGELFF. The genes are TRBV5-6 and TRBJ2-2; D is unclear. This CDR3 contains 15 residues. Germline CDR1 is SGHDT and CDR2 is YYEEEE. V was clipped by 1 base and J by 2 bases, with 9 bases between them. The full variable domain, completed using reference TRBV5-6 and TRBJ2-2, is DAGVTQSPTHLIKTRGQQVTLRCSPKSGHDTVSWYQQALGQGPQFIFQYYEEEERQRGNFPDRFSGHQFPNYSSELNVNALLLGDSALYLCASSLSVKNTGELFFGEGSRLTVL.

V is TRBV30 and J is TRBJ2-3; 7 bases fit TRBD2. With V trimmed by 8 bases and J by 2 bases, 13 bases remained unmatched. Germline V gene sequence: CDR1 GTSNPN, CDR2 SVGIG (reference sequence). The CDR3 is 15 residues long. CDR3 amino acids: CALAPAGDYTDTQYF. The CDR3 DNA reads as TGTGCCCTGGCACCGGCGGGAGACTACACAGATACGCAGTATTTT.

V and J are TRBV5-5 and TRBJ1-3; D is perhaps TRBD1 (5 bases). This CDR3 region has 14 residues. Trimming cost V 0 bases and J 2 bases, with 6 bases left between them. Germline V gives CDR1 SGHKS, CDR2 YYEKEE (reference sequence). CDR3 protein: CASSLVGAGNTIYF. The CDR3 DNA reads as TGTGCCAGCAGCTTGGTAGGGGCTGGAAACACCATATATTTT.

This sequence joins TRBV13 and TRBJ2-5, with a possible D match to TRBD1 (5 bases). Germline values: CDR1 PRHDT, CDR2 FYEKMQ (reference sequence). The ends were cut back, 7 bases at V and 4 bases at J, with 16 bases in the middle. This CDR3 spans 14 amino acids. CDR3 protein: CASTRSGPGETQYF. The CDR3 nucleotides are TGTGCCAGCACACGCTCAGGGCCGGGAGAGACCCAGTACTTC.

The chain links TRBV30 to TRBJ1-5; unclear D gene. The CDR3 contains 14 residues. Trimming took 5 bases from V and 2 from J, leaving 13 bases between them. Germline CDR1 GTSNPN, CDR2 SVGIG (reference sequence). Written as DNA, the CDR3 is TGTGCCTGGGGTTCGGGGAAGGGCAATCAGCCCCAGCATTTT. Protein sequence: CAWGSGKGNQPQHF. Using reference TRBV30 and TRBJ1-5 for the parts outside the CDR3, the full variable domain is SQTIHQWPATLVQPVGSPLSLECTVEGTSNPNLYWYRQAAGRGLQLLFYSVGIGQISSEVPQNLSASRPQDRQFILSSKKLLLSDSGFYLCAWGSGKGNQPQHFGDGTRLSIL.

The chain recombines TRBV19 with TRBJ1-2; no firm D call. Looked up from germline, CDR1 is LNHDA and CDR2 is SQIVND (reference sequence). The V and J ends lost 0 bases and 4 bases respectively, with 3 bases between them. The CDR3 consists of 12 residues. The CDR3 here is CASSIDRYGYTF. The CDR3, as DNA: TGTGCCAGTAGTATAGACCGCTATGGCTACACCTTC.

The chain joins TRBV5-8 to TRBJ1-4; D call uncertain. This CDR3 is 13 amino acids long. Trimming left V 0 bases short and J 8 bases short, with 8 bases between. CDR1 SGHTS and CDR2 YDEGEE come from the germline V gene. The CDR3 spells CASSLDYREKLFF. The CDR3 coding sequence is TGTGCCAGCAGCTTGGACTATCGGGAAAAACTGTTTTTT. Based on the CDR3 plus reference TRBV5-8 and TRBJ1-4, the full variable domain is EAGVTQSPTHLIKTRGQQATLRCSPISGHTSVYWYQQALGLGLQFLLWYDEGEERNRGNFPPRFSGRQFPNYSSELNVNALELEDSALYLCASSLDYREKLFFGSGTQLSVL.

For the CDR3, the DNA is TGTGCCACCAGCAGAGAAGGCGGCTCCTACGAGCAGTACTTC. Protein sequence: CATSREGGSYEQYF. This rearrangement joins TRBV15 to TRBJ2-7, with D unresolved. Germline CDR1 reads LNHNV; CDR2 reads YYDKDF (reference sequence). This CDR3 has 14 amino acids. V was trimmed by 0 bases and J by 0 bases, leaving 6 bases between them.

The chain joins TRBV4-1 to TRBJ1-4, with D unresolved. CDR1 and CDR2 (germline): MGHRA, YSYEKL. V lost 1 base and J 8 bases, leaving 11 bases between the germline ends. The CDR3 is made up of 14 amino acids. This CDR3 reads CASSQGVGREKLFF. The CDR3, as DNA: TGCGCCAGCAGCCAAGGGGTGGGGAGGGAAAAACTGTTTTTT.

The V and J genes are TRBV5-1 and TRBJ1-1, with D possibly TRBD1 on 5 matching bases. V shed 0 bases and J shed 3 bases, with 12 bases lying between them. Germline values: CDR1 SGHRS, CDR2 YFSETQ. The CDR3 totals 15 residues. The CDR3 loop is CASSLEWGWDTEAFF. The CDR3 DNA reads TGCGCCAGCAGCTTGGAATGGGGCTGGGACACTGAAGCTTTCTTT.